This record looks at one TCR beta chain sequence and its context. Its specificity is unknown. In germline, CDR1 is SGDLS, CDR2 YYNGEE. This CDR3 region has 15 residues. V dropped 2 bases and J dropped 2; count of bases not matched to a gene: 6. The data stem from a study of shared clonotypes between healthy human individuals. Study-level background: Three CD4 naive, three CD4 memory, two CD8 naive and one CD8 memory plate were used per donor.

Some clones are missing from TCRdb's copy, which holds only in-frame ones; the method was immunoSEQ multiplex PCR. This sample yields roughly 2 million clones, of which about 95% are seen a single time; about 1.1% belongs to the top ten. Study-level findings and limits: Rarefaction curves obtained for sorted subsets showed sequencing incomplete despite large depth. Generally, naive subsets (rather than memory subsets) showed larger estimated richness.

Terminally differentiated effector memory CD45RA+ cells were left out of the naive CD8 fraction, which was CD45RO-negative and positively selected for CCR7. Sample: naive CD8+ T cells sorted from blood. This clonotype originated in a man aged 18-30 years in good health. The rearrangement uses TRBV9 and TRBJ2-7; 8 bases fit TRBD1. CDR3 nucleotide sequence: TGTGCCAGCAGCGTCGGACAGGGCTGGGCCTACGAGCAGTACTTC. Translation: CASSVGQGWAYEQYF.